Shown below are 17 T cell receptor beta chains from a single sample sequenced in a study of cytomegalovirus exposure and HLA in healthy donors. PCR used 60 Vbeta primers and 13 Jbeta primers. TCRdb keeps only in-frame clones here, not all; method: immunoSEQ multiplex PCR. The data contain some 88,000 clones, approximately 63% of them singletons. Specimen: PBMCs. These TCRs come from a woman aged 25 to 39 in good health and CMV-seronegative.

The gene calls are TRBV28 and TRBJ2-7; 11 nucleotides match TRBD2. Per germline, CDR1 MDHEN and CDR2 SYDVKM. The V segment lost 6 bases and the J segment 2 bases; nucleotides outside the gene matches: 0. CDR3 size: 13 residues. Written as DNA, the CDR3 is TGTGCCAGCAGGACTAGCGGGACCTACGAGCAGTACTTC. It translates to CASRTSGTYEQYF.

V gene TRBV2 combines with J gene TRBJ1-2; perhaps TRBD1 as D (6 bases). Trimming stripped 6 bases from V and 0 bases from J, with 14 bases between. CDR1 is SNHLY and CDR2 is FYNNEI in the germline V gene. The CDR3 is 15 amino acids. The CDR3 loop is CASRGTDSSNYGYTF. CDR3 coding DNA: TGTGCCAGCAGAGGAACGGACAGCTCTAACTATGGCTACACCTTC.

CDR3 coding DNA: TGTGCCAGCAGTCGAACAGGGGGCATCAATCAGCCCCAGCATTTT. Amino acids: CASSRTGGINQPQHF. V is TRBV28 and J is TRBJ1-5, with TRBD1 matching 9 bases. Per germline, CDR1 MDHEN and CDR2 SYDVKM. V shed 5 bases, J shed 3 bases, and the junction held 5 bases outside the gene matches. The CDR3 loop spans 15 amino acids.

The table lists this clone with a few counts. V gene TRBV6-5 combines with J gene TRBJ2-1, with a weak D call TRBD1 (6 bases). Germline lookup yields CDR1 MNHEY and CDR2 SVGAGI. This CDR3 has 13 residues. Deletions cut 6 bases from V and 8 bases from J, with 14 bases between. CDR3 amino acids: CASRVTGMDEQFF. CDR3 DNA: TGTGCCAGCAGGGTAACAGGGATGGATGAGCAGTTCTTC.

The chain has TRBV12-5 and TRBJ2-7; perhaps TRBD1 as D (6 bases). V was cut by 5 bases and J by 5 bases, with 10 bases left in between. Germline values: CDR1 LGHNT, CDR2 FRNRAP. This CDR3 region has 12 residues. In DNA, the CDR3 is TGTGCTAGTGGTATAGGGGGAAACGAGCAGTACTTC. Translation: CASGIGGNEQYF.

The chain employs TRBV11-2 and TRBJ2-1, with 7 bases fitting TRBD2. CDR3 size: 16 residues. Looked up from germline, CDR1 is SGHAT and CDR2 is FQNNGV. V was pared by 1 base and J by 4 bases, with 7 bases of the junction left unmatched. The CDR3: CASSLVRRRGYNEQFF. CDR3 sequence (DNA): TGTGCCAGCAGCTTAGTGCGTCGGCGGGGGTACAATGAGCAGTTCTTC. Looking up the rest from reference TRBV11-2 and TRBJ2-1 gives the full variable domain: EAGVAQSPRYKIIEKRQSVAFWCNPISGHATLYWYQQILGQGPKLLIQFQNNGVVDDSQLPKDRFSAERLKGVDSTLKIQPAKLEDSAVYLCASSLVRRRGYNEQFFGPGTRLTVL.

The V call is TRBV7-9, the J call TRBJ2-2; TRBD1 aligns across 9 bases. Germline V gene lookup returns CDR1 SEHNR and CDR2 FQNEAQ (reference sequence). V lost 5 bases, J lost 7 bases, and 8 bases stayed unmatched. CDR3 length: 15 residues. The CDR3 sequence is CASSPRTGAGGELFF. The CDR3 DNA follows: TGTGCCAGCAGCCCCCGGACAGGGGCGGGCGGGGAGCTGTTTTTT.

This clone was counted a few times. The V call is TRBV5-1, the J call TRBJ2-5; possibly TRBD2 for D (5 bases). V was shortened by 0 bases and J by 4 bases, with 7 bases between the two germline ends. Germline CDR1 and CDR2: SGHRS and YFSETQ. This CDR3 region has 13 residues. The CDR3, as DNA: TGCGCCAGCAGCTTGGAACGGGGAGAGACCCAGTACTTC. It encodes CASSLERGETQYF.

This chain connects TRBV15 to TRBJ2-1, with TRBD2 identical over 11 bases. V lost 0 bases to trimming and J lost 3 bases; unmatched junction nucleotides: 13. The CDR3 runs to 20 residues. The germline CDR1 and CDR2 sequences are LNHNV and YYDKDF (reference sequence). The CDR3 sequence: CATSREAPWGSGGGYNEQFF. The CDR3 nucleotides read TGTGCCACCAGCAGAGAGGCCCCTTGGGGTAGCGGGGGGGGCTACAATGAGCAGTTCTTC.

The rearrangement joins TRBV5-1 to TRBJ1-4; 7 bases fit TRBD1. V shed 4 bases, J shed 8 bases, and the junction held 17 bases outside the gene matches. CDR1 is SGHRS and CDR2 is YFSETQ in the germline V gene. This CDR3 is 17 amino acids long. The DNA of the CDR3 is TGCGCCAGCAGCGTGTCTGATTCGTCAGGGGGTAGGGAAAAACTGTTTTTT. It specifies CASSVSDSSGGREKLFF.

The CDR3 region is CASSDRGRIGSDTQYF. CDR3 sequence (DNA): TGTGCCAGCTCAGACCGCGGGAGGATCGGTTCAGATACGCAGTATTTT. The chain combines TRBV18 with TRBJ2-3, with TRBD2 matching over 8 bases. This CDR3 is built from 16 residues. Germline CDR1 KGHSH, CDR2 LQKENI. J lost 4 bases, V lost 5 bases, and 11 bases had no gene match.

This clone came up a few times. The J gene is TRBJ1-5, the V gene TRBV2, with 7 bases fitting TRBD1. Germline V gene data show CDR1 as SNHLY and CDR2 as FYNNEI. The CDR3 loop spans 16 amino acids. With V trimmed by 1 base and J by 3 bases, 6 bases remained unmatched. This CDR3 is CASSEETGQHNQPQHF. CDR3 sequence (DNA): TGTGCCAGCAGTGAAGAAACGGGACAGCACAATCAGCCCCAGCATTTT.

The chain is built from TRBV19 and TRBJ2-7; a possible D gene is TRBD2 (6 bases). V dropped 4 bases and J dropped 10 bases, with 14 bases sitting between them. Germline values: CDR1 LNHDA, CDR2 SQIVND (reference sequence). CDR3 length: 12 amino acids. DNA of the CDR3: TGTGCCAGTAGTACCCTTGGAGGGGATCAGTACTTC. Translation: CASSTLGGDQYF.

The CDR3 DNA follows: TGTGCCAGTAGTCCCGGGACAGTCCTAAGTGGCTATGGCTACACCTTC. It encodes CASSPGTVLSGYGYTF. The chain is built from TRBV19 and TRBJ1-2; TRBD1 matches at 7 bases. The V gene's germline CDR1 is LNHDA and CDR2 SQIVND (reference sequence). Trimming took 5 bases from V and 4 from J; bases not matched to a gene: 13. CDR3 length equals 16 residues.

V gene TRBV28 combines with J gene TRBJ1-2; weak D call: TRBD1 (5 bases). This CDR3 spans 14 amino acids. The germline gives CDR1 MDHEN, CDR2 SYDVKM. The V end was cut by 10 bases, the J end by 4 bases, with 19 bases between. Here the CDR3 reads CAIAPEGSSYGYTF. Here the CDR3 DNA reads TGTGCCATCGCGCCGGAGGGGTCGAGCTATGGCTACACCTTC.

The chain joins TRBV5-1 to TRBJ2-7, with 9 nucleotides matching TRBD2. This CDR3 region has 18 residues. The V and J ends lost 4 bases and 2 bases, in that order; junction bases with no gene match: 16. Germline CDR1 is SGHRS and CDR2 is YFSETQ. Written as DNA, the CDR3 is TGCGCCAGCAGCCGGACACCGCCGGTGGGCGGGAGGGCCTACGAGCAGTACTTC. It translates to CASSRTPPVGGRAYEQYF.

J is TRBJ2-3 and V is TRBV28; D may be TRBD1 (6 bases). CDR3 length equals 16 residues. Germline assignment: CDR1 MDHEN and CDR2 SYDVKM. V was cut by 4 bases and J by 0 bases, with 14 bases left in between. The DNA of the CDR3 is TGTGCCAGCAGTTCCCCAGGGGCCCTAAGCACAGATACGCAGTATTTT. This gives the protein CASSSPGALSTDTQYF.